This T cell receptor (beta chain) stems from a study of control samples from healthy donors and cancer patients. Germline CDR1 SGHTA, CDR2 FQGNSA. The V end was cut by 1 base, the J end by 7 bases, with 8 bases between. The CDR3 has 12 residues. Assay: immunoSEQ multiplex PCR; the TCRdb copy retains only in-frame clones and omits some. Here the sample spans roughly 120,000 clones, roughly 95% being singletons. The genes are TRBV7-2 and TRBJ2-7; D is ambiguous. Input material: blood. The receptor was isolated from a man aged 25 to 40 in good health. The CDR3 spells CASSLGVGEQYF. In DNA form, the CDR3 reads TGTGCCAGCAGCTTAGGCGTGGGGGAGCAGTACTTC.